The clone carrying this T cell receptor (beta chain) was picked up a small number of times. In the original analysis: Amplification of reference gene primers was used by the study to estimate nucleated cell counts. Assay: immunoSEQ multiplex PCR; the TCRdb copy retains only in-frame clones and omits some. V and J calls plus clone size are reproduced from that table; the DNA served to infer D and trimming. Of tens of thousands of clones in the sample, around 85% were seen once. The data were taken from a study of blood T cell repertoires in COVID-19. Whole-study context: The United States, Italy and Spain supplied acute and convalescent COVID-19 samples. PBMCs, B-cell-depleted T cells, or T cells were the source of the cDNA or gDNA that made up the material.

This CDR3 comprises 14 residues. The germline V gene has CDR1 KGHSH and CDR2 LQKENI. The V and J ends lost 6 bases and 4 bases, in that order; junction bases with no gene match: 6. This chain links TRBV18 with TRBJ1-5; 7 bases are shared with TRBD1. The receptor comes from a human donor in a cohort sampled during active COVID-19. Input material: peripheral blood. The CDR3 DNA follows: TGTGCCAGCTCTTGGACAGGCCCTAATCAGCCCCAGCATTTT. Encoded protein: CASSWTGPNQPQHF.